This TCR beta chain was documented in a study of T-cell reconstitution after alpha-beta-depleted transplantation in children. The TCRbeta library incorporated unique molecular identifiers. TCRdb re-called the PCR reads through MiXCR, storing one row per CDR3 protein. The sample lists over 400,000 distinct CDR3 sequences, around 13% seen once, with more than 5.5% in the top ten. This CDR3 is 14 amino acids long. Trimming pared 2 bases from V and 4 bases from J, leaving 10 bases between. The V gene's germline CDR1 is LGHDT and CDR2 YNNKEL (reference sequence). This clonotype was counted between two and nine times.

The origin of this receptor is a human donor who donated a stem cell graft to a child with combined immunodeficiency. The specimen was PBMCs from the stem cell graft donor, collected from the stem cell graft. The chain recombines TRBV3-1 with TRBJ2-3; D is perhaps TRBD1 (5 bases). Written as DNA, the CDR3 is TGTGCCAGCAGCCAACTTCAGGGTTCAGATACGCAGTATTTT. Translated: CASSQLQGSDTQYF.